These 15 T cell receptor beta chains originate from one sample sequenced in a study of Ad26.COV2.S vaccination and SARS-CoV-2 variants (dated by TCRdb to the early 2020s). The method was the immunoSEQ multiplex PCR assay. TCRdb took over this immuneACCESS table, retaining in-frame rearrangements with V and J assigned. Such tables are incomplete; in checked studies, under half of the missing clones stem from an unresolved V gene, and the remainder is unexplained. For this sample there are some 400,000 clones; around 91% appear just once. Of the sample, about 2% is held by the ten largest clones. The label giving this sample's treatment or condition can be read as: roughly 18 received Ad26.COV2.S at low or high dose, single or two shots; 5 received placebo; per-sample allocation not given. For vaccine and placebo recipients, the sequenced repertoires came from samples collected on day 63 after the first injection.

The material was peripheral blood, obtained in a trial of Ad26.COV2.S vaccine versus placebo. These receptors were obtained from a person aged 18-60 years who received the Ad26.COV2.S COVID-19 vaccine or a placebo.

The V and J genes are TRBV5-5 and TRBJ1-1; D perhaps matches TRBD1 (5 bases). Trimming pared 4 bases from V and 2 bases from J, leaving 12 bases between. CDR3 length equals 14 residues. CDR1 is SGHKS and CDR2 is YYEKEE in the germline V gene (reference sequence). CDR3 bases: TGTGCCAGCAGCATGGGGGGAATTAACACTGAAGCTTTCTTT. Protein sequence: CASSMGGINTEAFF.

The chain uses TRBV6-2 or TRBV6-3 and TRBJ2-5; TRBD1 matches 10 bases. CDR1 MNHEY and CDR2 SVGEGT come from the germline V gene. After removal of 4 bases from V and 5 bases from J, the junction contained 4 bases not matched to a gene. The CDR3 is made up of 14 amino acids. The CDR3 DNA reads TGTGCCAGCAGTTCGGGACAGGGGCCGGAGACCCAGTACTTC. Protein sequence: CASSSGQGPETQYF.

This clone was detected a few times. The V gene is TRBV4-2, the J gene TRBJ2-7; 8 positions agree with TRBD2. V was clipped by 0 bases and J by 4 bases; unmatched bases: 11. The CDR3 is 17 residues long. Germline CDR1 LGHNA, CDR2 YNFKEQ. CDR3 amino acids: CASSQDRGAGEIYEQYF. The CDR3, as DNA: TGTGCCAGCAGCCAAGATCGGGGAGCGGGAGAGATATACGAGCAGTACTTC.

The chain recombines TRBV27 with TRBJ1-2, with D perhaps TRBD1 (6 bases). This CDR3 has 17 amino acids. With 3 bases removed from V and 2 bases from J, the gap between germline ends came to 19 bases. From germline, CDR1 is MNHEY and CDR2 SMNVEV (reference sequence). This CDR3 reads CASSFESVTGPNYGYTF. Here the CDR3 DNA reads TGTGCCAGCAGTTTTGAGTCGGTGACAGGACCCAACTATGGCTACACCTTC.

The genes are TRBV3-1 (or the pseudogene TRBV3-2) and TRBJ2-7; D perhaps matches TRBD2 (6 bases). The V and J ends lost 3 bases and 4 bases respectively, with 10 bases between them. Germline V gene data show CDR1 as LGHDT and CDR2 as YNNKEL (reference sequence). The CDR3 sequence is 13 residues long. CDR3 sequence reads: CASSQTRKYEQYF. The DNA for the CDR3 is TGTGCCAGCAGCCAGACTAGAAAATACGAGCAGTACTTC.

Regarding this clone: The sample carries other DNA sequences with the same CDR3. Here the CDR3 DNA reads TGTGCCAGCAGTTTAGGGGGTGCCAAAAACATTCAGTACTTC. Translating gives CASSLGGAKNIQYF. The rearrangement links TRBV28 to TRBJ2-4, with D perhaps given as TRBD1 or TRBD2 (5 bases each). Trimming shortened V by 2 bases and J by 1 base, and 6 bases separated the two germline ends. This CDR3 has 14 amino acids. Looked up from germline, CDR1 is MDHEN and CDR2 is SYDVKM.

This clone was counted between two and nine times. The CDR3 spells CASRPTDRNTIYF. CDR3 nucleotide sequence: TGTGCCAGCAGACCTACTGACAGAAACACCATATATTTT. The chain uses TRBV27 and TRBJ1-3; D is undetermined. The CDR3 sequence is 13 residues long. CDR1 is MNHEY and CDR2 is SMNVEV in the germline V gene (reference sequence). Trimming left V 6 bases short and J 5 bases short, with 11 bases between.

This chain links TRBV13 with TRBJ1-1; the D is unclear. Germline loops: CDR1 PRHDT, CDR2 FYEKMQ (reference sequence). Between the trimmed V and J ends, which lost 8 bases and 1 base, there was a span of 14 bases. The CDR3 loop spans 14 amino acids. As DNA, the CDR3 is TGTGCCAGCCGGGCCCTCCCCCCGAACACTGAAGCTTTCTTT. Translated: CASRALPPNTEAFF.

This chain joins TRBV7-9 and TRBJ1-2; 8 nucleotides match TRBD1. This CDR3 contains 15 residues. After removal of 3 bases from V and 2 bases from J, the junction contained 5 bases not matched to a gene. The germline gives CDR1 SEHNR, CDR2 FQNEAQ (reference sequence). CDR3 protein: CASSLMTGANYGYTF. CDR3 nucleotides: TGTGCCAGCAGCTTGATGACAGGGGCGAACTATGGCTACACCTTC.

This clone was detected once. This chain joins TRBV19 and TRBJ2-4, with TRBD1 identical over 7 bases. This CDR3 region has 12 residues. With 6 bases clipped from V and 7 bases from J, the junction kept 3 bases outside the gene matches. Germline V gives CDR1 LNHDA, CDR2 SQIVND (reference sequence). CDR3 loop: CASRTQGNIQYF. CDR3 coding DNA: TGTGCCAGTAGAACACAGGGGAACATTCAGTACTTC.

This chain connects TRBV6-5 to TRBJ1-1, with TRBD1 as a possible D gene (5 bases). The length of the CDR3 is 13 residues. Germline-derived CDR1 and CDR2 are MNHEY and SVGAGI. Trimming left V 6 bases short and J 7 bases short, with 15 bases between. This chain's CDR3 is CASSPGTGGEAFF. The CDR3 DNA reads TGTGCCAGCAGCCCCGGGACTGGCGGTGAAGCTTTCTTT.

This rearrangement joins TRBV18 to TRBJ1-2, with D uncertain. There are 14 residues in the CDR3. Trimming removed 8 bases from V and 1 base from J, with 14 bases in between. Germline CDR1 is KGHSH and CDR2 is LQKENI. The CDR3 loop is CASLAVGSNYGYTF. DNA of the CDR3: TGTGCCAGCCTCGCGGTGGGCAGTAACTATGGCTACACCTTC. Looking up the rest from reference TRBV18 and TRBJ1-2 gives the full variable domain: NAGVMQNPRHLVRRRGQEARLRCSPMKGHSHVYWYRQLPEEGLKFMVYLQKENIIDESGMPKERFSAEFPKEGPSILRIQQVVRGDSAAYFCASLAVGSNYGYTFGSGTRLTVV.

The V gene is TRBV30, the J gene TRBJ1-2; the D is unclear. This CDR3 has 14 residues. Looked up from germline, CDR1 is GTSNPN and CDR2 is SVGIG (reference sequence). V lost 3 bases and J lost 2, with 13 bases in between. The CDR3 DNA reads TGTGCCTGGAGCGGACTGGGAAGAAACTATGGCTACACCTTC. Residues: CAWSGLGRNYGYTF. Full variable domain (outside the CDR3, taken from reference TRBV30 and TRBJ1-2): SQTIHQWPATLVQPVGSPLSLECTVEGTSNPNLYWYRQAAGRGLQLLFYSVGIGQISSEVPQNLSASRPQDRQFILSSKKLLLSDSGFYLCAWSGLGRNYGYTFGSGTRLTVV.

The J gene is TRBJ2-7, the V gene TRBV7-8; D unclear. Trimming shortened V by 0 bases and J by 0 bases, and 9 bases separated the two germline ends. This CDR3 has 15 amino acids. Germline values: CDR1 SGHVS, CDR2 FQNEAQ. CDR3 protein: CASSLAESSSYEQYF. The CDR3 DNA is TGTGCCAGCAGCTTAGCGGAGTCGAGCTCCTACGAGCAGTACTTC.

This chain uses TRBV18 with TRBJ2-1, with D perhaps given as TRBD1 or TRBD2 (6 bases each). The CDR3 loop spans 18 amino acids. The V and J ends lost 1 base and 7 bases respectively, with 23 bases between them. Per the germline V gene, CDR1 is KGHSH and CDR2 is LQKENI. Written as DNA, the CDR3 is TGTGCCAGCTCACCACGGAGAGGGGGAGGAGCCCTCAGAAATGAGCAGTTCTTC. This codes for CASSPRRGGGALRNEQFF.